This entry is about one TCR beta chain. The clone's antigen remains unknown. Per-base quality was not reported, and no clone a single base away is much larger than it. The germline V gene encodes CDR1 SGDLS and CDR2 YYNGEE. The CDR3 sequence holds 14 residues, the cysteine and phenylalanine included. Only the CDR3 part of the read is kept: 42 bases, read in frame from the first base. Cut back by 4 bases and 4 bases, the V and J ends lie 14 bases apart. This sample is drawn from a study of blood T cell repertoires in COVID-19 (dated by TCRdb to 2018 to 2021). Regarding the research as a whole: The collaborator samples originated in the United States, Italy and Spain and spanned the acute and convalescent phases of COVID-19. The prospective study material was composed of cDNA or gDNA derived from T cells, B-cell-depleted T cells, or PBMCs. The repertoires were made available in a free public database intended to serve as a resource for research on the immune response to SARS-CoV-2. The samples were drawn from the first 160 participants of the ongoing ImmuneRACE study and from over a thousand subjects provided by 6 global collaborators. Sample metadata almost always included a de-identified subject ID, COVID-19 status, age in years and sex. Where available, HLA class I and class II types were obtained from metadata supplied by the sample provider rather than from assay-based typing. Subjects who had been exposed to COVID-19, were actively infected with it, or had recovered from it provided the deeply sampled blood TCRbeta repertoires that made up the dataset.

TCRbeta CDR3 regions were amplified from genomic DNA by means of the immunoSEQ Assay, a bias-controlled multiplex PCR. On the study's bioinformatics: The number of nucleated cells in each sample was estimated by amplification of reference gene primers within the assay. To quantify the absolute abundance of each unique TCRbeta CDR3 rearrangement, sequence reads were collapsed and filtered. For each sample, productive Simpson clonality was calculated by taking the square root of Simpson's diversity index across productive rearrangements. TCRdb took this table from immuneACCESS and kept in-frame rearrangements with V and J called. Such tables lack part of the clones; where checked against another copy, unresolved V genes explain under half of the gap, and the rest is unexplained. V and J calls and clone size follow that table, whereas D and trimming were derived from the DNA. This sample has fewer than 250,000 clones in its table, and approximately 80% of those were observed once. Together, the top ten hold 4.7% of the sample.

Beyond this particular receptor, the publication reports: The quantity of clinical and demographic metadata differed by source and by participant and was supplied without curation.

Whole blood was collected in K2EDTA tubes by collaborating institutions according to the institutions' own protocols. For TCRbeta analysis, collaborators shipped samples as frozen whole blood, isolated PBMCs, or DNA extracted from either of those sample types. The sample taken for sequencing was peripheral blood. The receptor comes from a woman aged 70-85 years with acute or convalescent COVID-19. The receptor chain draws on TRBV9 and TRBJ1-2; TRBD1 might be the D gene, on 5 matching bases. The CDR3 corresponds to CASSQSGGLYGYTF. The nucleotides are TGTGCCAGCAGCCAATCCGGGGGTCTCTATGGCTACACCTTC.